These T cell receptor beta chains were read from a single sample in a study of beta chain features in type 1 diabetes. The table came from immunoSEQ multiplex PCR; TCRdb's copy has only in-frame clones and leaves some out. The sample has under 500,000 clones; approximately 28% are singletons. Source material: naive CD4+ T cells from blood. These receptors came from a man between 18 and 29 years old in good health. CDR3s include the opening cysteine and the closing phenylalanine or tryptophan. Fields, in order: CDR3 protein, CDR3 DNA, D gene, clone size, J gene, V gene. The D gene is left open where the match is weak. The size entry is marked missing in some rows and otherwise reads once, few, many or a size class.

CASSSGLAGVYEQYF,TGTGCCAGCAGCTCGGGACTAGCGGGAGTGTACGAGCAGTACTTC,TRBD2,few,TRBJ2-7,TRBV6-1
CASSSRTSGSGTDTQYF,TGTGCCAGCAGCTCAAGGACTAGCGGGAGTGGGACAGATACGCAGTATTTT,TRBD2,-,TRBJ2-3,TRBV7-3
CASSESAGNEQFF,TGTGCCAGCAGTGAATCAGCTGGGAATGAGCAGTTCTTC,-,-,TRBJ2-1,TRBV6-1
CASSLAGDEAFF,TGTGCCAGCAGCTTAGCAGGGGATGAAGCTTTCTTT,-,few,TRBJ1-1,TRBV7-9
CASSPLGQGAYSYEQYF,TGTGCCAGCTCACCACTGGGACAGGGGGCCTACTCCTACGAGCAGTACTTC,TRBD1,-,TRBJ2-7,TRBV18
CASSSTGTYYGYTF,TGTGCCAGCAGTTCAACAGGAACCTACTATGGCTACACCTTC,-,-,TRBJ1-2,TRBV28
CASSPNTGHRETQYF,TGTGCCAGCAGCCCAAACACGGGACATCGGGAGACCCAGTACTTC,-,few,TRBJ2-5,TRBV7-6
CASSLGGQETQYF,TGCGCCAGCAGCCTAGGGGGACAAGAGACCCAGTACTTC,-,-,TRBJ2-5,TRBV5-1
CASRQTGRYEQYF,TGCGCCAGCAGACAGACAGGGCGGTACGAGCAGTACTTC,TRBD1,-,TRBJ2-7,TRBV4-1
CASSPSLAGTQETQYF,TGTGCCAGCTCACCAAGTCTAGCGGGGACTCAAGAGACCCAGTACTTC,TRBD2,once,TRBJ2-5,TRBV18
CAISSLGGQGNTEAFF,TGTGCCATCTCCTCCCTGGGGGGCCAGGGGAACACTGAAGCTTTCTTT,-,-,TRBJ1-1,TRBV10-3
CASSQSGRFRTDTQYF,TGTGCCAGCAGCCAAAGCGGGAGGTTTCGAACAGATACGCAGTATTTT,TRBD2,-,TRBJ2-3,TRBV14
CASSLVVAGVYEQYF,TGTGCCAGCAGCTTAGTGGTAGCGGGAGTCTACGAGCAGTACTTC,TRBD2,few,TRBJ2-7,TRBV7-9
CASSLTTSGRPNTGELFF,TGTGCCAGCAGCTTAACCACTAGCGGGAGGCCAAACACCGGGGAGCTGTTTTTT,TRBD2,few,TRBJ2-2,TRBV7-3
CASSRQTGSSYNEQFF,TGCGCCAGCAGCCGACAGACAGGGAGCTCCTACAATGAGCAGTTCTTC,TRBD1,few,TRBJ2-1,TRBV4-3
CASTPRRTNEKLFF,TGTGCCAGCACCCCACGGAGGACTAATGAAAAACTGTTTTTT,-,few,TRBJ1-4,TRBV7-8
CASYTDRTDTQYF,TGTGCCAGCTACACGGATCGTACAGATACGCAGTATTTT,-,-,TRBJ2-3,TRBV18
CASSSPRRRIVDNEQFF,TGTGCCAGCAGTTCTCCCCGCAGGCGCATTGTCGACAATGAGCAGTTCTTC,-,-,TRBJ2-1,TRBV28
CASGLNTIYF,TGTGCCAGCGGTTTAAACACCATATATTTT,-,few,TRBJ1-3,TRBV28
CASSVLAGSYNEQFF,TGTGCCAGCAGCGTACTAGCGGGAAGTTACAATGAGCAGTTCTTC,TRBD2,-,TRBJ2-1,TRBV9
CASSLDHYTEAFF,TGTGCCAGCAGTCTGGACCATTACACTGAAGCTTTCTTT,-,-,TRBJ1-1,TRBV28
CASSLLQDEQFF,TGTGCCAGCAGTTTATTGCAGGATGAGCAGTTCTTC,-,few,TRBJ2-1,TRBV28
CASSFAQREGLEQYF,TGTGCCAGCAGCTTCGCCCAGCGGGAGGGTCTCGAGCAGTACTTC,TRBD2,-,TRBJ2-7,TRBV7-2
CAWSAGTVNIQYF,TGTGCCTGGAGTGCCGGGACAGTAAACATTCAGTACTTC,TRBD1,few,TRBJ2-4,TRBV30
CASSSRAGSTYEQYF,TGCGCCAGCAGTTCCCGGGCGGGGTCTACCTACGAGCAGTACTTC,-,-,TRBJ2-7,TRBV4-1
CASSRGRVGTDTQYF,TGCGCCAGCAGCCGCGGTAGGGTAGGCACAGATACGCAGTATTTT,-,few,TRBJ2-3,TRBV4-3
CASSADSSNQPQHF,TGTGCCAGCTCCGCGGATTCGAGCAATCAGCCCCAGCATTTT,-,few,TRBJ1-5,TRBV2
CSARGVTNEKLFF,TGCAGCGCCCGGGGTGTCACTAATGAAAAACTGTTTTTT,-,-,TRBJ1-4,TRBV29-1
CASSENSSDVLFF,TGTGCCAGCAGTGAGAACTCTAGCGACGTTCTGTTCTTC,-,-,TRBJ2-1,TRBV2
CAWSVGDATYEQYF,TGTGCCTGGAGTGTGGGGGACGCGACCTACGAGCAGTACTTC,-,-,TRBJ2-7,TRBV30
CASSSAGLAGVETQYF,TGTGCCAGCAGTTCTGCCGGACTAGCGGGAGTAGAGACCCAGTACTTC,TRBD2,-,TRBJ2-5,TRBV28
CATSSTGLAGVEEQYF,TGTGCCACCAGCAGTACCGGGTTAGCGGGAGTCGAGGAGCAGTACTTC,TRBD2,few,TRBJ2-7,TRBV15
CASSRGRSSYNEQFF,TGTGCCAGCAGCCGGGGACGGAGCTCCTACAATGAGCAGTTCTTC,-,-,TRBJ2-1,TRBV5-4
CASSRRLDWRNEQFF,TGTGCCAGCAGCCGACGACTAGACTGGAGGAATGAGCAGTTCTTC,-,-,TRBJ2-1,TRBV9
CASSSGGGQETQYF,TGCGCCAGCAGCTCCGGCGGGGGCCAAGAGACCCAGTACTTC,TRBD2,-,TRBJ2-5,TRBV5-1
CAWTVVGANTEAFF,TGTGCCTGGACCGTAGTGGGGGCGAACACTGAAGCTTTCTTT,-,-,TRBJ1-1,TRBV30
CASSLSSGRAAHEQYF,TGTGCCAGCAGTTTGTCTAGCGGGAGGGCCGCCCACGAGCAGTACTTC,TRBD2,few,TRBJ2-7,TRBV6-7
CAWSEAPTNEKLFF,TGTGCCTGGAGTGAAGCCCCAACTAATGAAAAACTGTTTTTT,-,-,TRBJ1-4,TRBV30
CAATGGTDTQYF,TGTGCCGCGACGGGGGGCACAGATACGCAGTATTTT,-,-,TRBJ2-3,TRBV18
CASSTLAYSGNTIYF,TGTGCCAGCAGCACCCTCGCTTACTCTGGAAACACCATATATTTT,-,-,TRBJ1-3,TRBV7-2
CSARGTSGRIDEQYF,TGCAGCGCTCGTGGGACTAGCGGGAGGATCGACGAGCAGTACTTC,TRBD2,few,TRBJ2-7,TRBV29-1
CASTISGGDTQYF,TGTGCCAGCACGATAAGTGGGGGGGATACGCAGTATTTT,-,-,TRBJ2-3,TRBV6-1
CASSILGDRYNEQFF,TGTGCCAGCAGCATTCTTGGGGACCGATACAATGAGCAGTTCTTC,-,-,TRBJ2-1,TRBV7-2
CAWSGPTYNEQFF,TGTGCCTGGAGTGGGCCGACTTACAATGAGCAGTTCTTC,-,few,TRBJ2-1,TRBV30
CASSLASGASTDTQYF,TGTGCCAGCAGCTTGGCTAGCGGAGCTAGCACAGATACGCAGTATTTT,TRBD2,few,TRBJ2-3,TRBV7-2
CASSVGVRTDTQYF,TGTGCCAGCAGTGTGGGGGTTCGCACAGATACGCAGTATTTT,-,-,TRBJ2-3,TRBV2
CAWSVGQVYNEQFF,TGTGCCTGGAGTGTAGGACAGGTCTACAATGAGCAGTTCTTC,TRBD1,-,TRBJ2-1,TRBV30
CASSPKPGSTDTQYF,TGTGCCAGCTCACCAAAGCCCGGATCCACAGATACGCAGTATTTT,-,-,TRBJ2-3,TRBV18
CASTAGANVLTF,TGTGCCAGCACGGCTGGGGCCAACGTCCTGACTTTC,-,-,TRBJ2-6,TRBV6-6
CASSLSLGASFYEQYF,TGCGCCAGCAGCTTAAGCCTAGGGGCTAGTTTCTACGAGCAGTACTTC,-,-,TRBJ2-7,TRBV4-1
CAWRVAGGREQYF,TGTGCCTGGAGAGTAGCGGGAGGGCGAGAGCAGTACTTC,TRBD2,-,TRBJ2-7,TRBV30
CAAGQWDQPQHF,TGTGCCGCAGGGCAGTGGGATCAGCCCCAGCATTTT,-,few,TRBJ1-5,TRBV4-2
CASSLGFKSYEQYF,TGTGCCAGCAGTTTAGGATTCAAGTCCTACGAGCAGTACTTC,-,-,TRBJ2-7,TRBV28
CASSRGGAEGGYTF,TGTGCCAGCAGCCGCGGAGGGGCGGAAGGAGGCTACACCTTC,-,few,TRBJ1-2,TRBV25-1
CASSEAQYLAGAGTDTQYF,TGTGCCAGCAGTGAAGCCCAATACTTAGCGGGAGCGGGCACAGATACGCAGTATTTT,TRBD2,few,TRBJ2-3,TRBV2
CASSLAGGQETQYF,TGTGCCAGCAGCTTAGCGGGAGGGCAAGAGACCCAGTACTTC,TRBD2,-,TRBJ2-5,TRBV7-9
CASSSGTGVRYGEQYF,TGTGCCAGCAGCTCCGGGACAGGGGTCCGATATGGCGAGCAGTACTTC,TRBD1,-,TRBJ2-7,TRBV13
CATSGDNYEQYF,TGTGCCACCTCCGGGGACAACTACGAGCAGTACTTC,-,few,TRBJ2-7,TRBV25-1
CSLRASSTDTQYF,TGCAGCCTCCGGGCTAGCAGCACAGATACGCAGTATTTT,-,-,TRBJ2-3,TRBV29-1
CASGTMRSYEQYF,TGTGCCAGCGGAACAATGCGCTCCTACGAGCAGTACTTC,-,-,TRBJ2-7,TRBV2